The source of this T cell receptor beta chain is a study of cytomegalovirus exposure and HLA in healthy donors. Study-wide points: Among the most significant clusters, several appeared linked to common viral pathogens in a later analysis. It was taken for granted in presence/absence analyses that sequencing depth across donors was roughly uniform. Reportedly, TCR beta sequences accurately predicted HLA-A and HLA-B alleles in most subjects. A missense variant in DCLRE1C was later tied to TCR beta V- and J-gene trimming.

Details on this clone: The antigen remains unidentified.

Germline loops: CDR1 SGHVS, CDR2 FNYEAQ. The CDR3 is 15 residues long. Trimming took 4 bases from V and 1 from J, leaving 12 bases between them. Researchers ran the PCR with 60 Vbeta and 13 Jbeta primers. Clones were read by immunoSEQ multiplex PCR, and TCRdb kept only the in-frame ones, dropping some. Among some 130,000 clones, roughly four fifths were seen once, and the ten largest hold under 8.5%. The chain employs TRBV7-6 and TRBJ2-3; D possibly corresponds to TRBD2 (6 bases). This clonotype was obtained from a male donor in good health and CMV-seronegative. Sequencing was performed on PBMCs. Here the CDR3 DNA reads TGTGCCAGCAGCTCTAGCGTCCTCGGCACAGATACGCAGTATTTT. It codes for CASSSSVLGTDTQYF.